One sample yielded the 3 T cell receptor beta chains listed below, sequenced in a study of CD8 T cells in ankylosing spondylitis. Study findings and constraints: Ankylosing spondylitis blood appeared to be characterized by a TCR beta motif of 8 or 9 highly homologous variants.

A single record per CDR3 protein comes from TCRdb applying MiXCR to the 5' RACE reads. The sample holds about 390,000 distinct CDR3 sequences; approximately 20% are singletons and the top ten take less than 20%. These TCRs' antigens remain unknown. What was sequenced was blood, either unsorted or a sorted T cell fraction (not recorded which). These TCRs come from a male donor with ankylosing spondylitis.

This clonotype came up many times. The chain has TRBV6-1 and TRBJ2-1, with D hard to call. V dropped 5 bases and J dropped 3 bases, with 17 bases sitting between them. Germline lookup yields CDR1 MNHNS and CDR2 SASEGT. This CDR3 comprises 16 residues. The CDR3 bases are TGTGCCAGCAGTCCAAATCAGTTTGGTCACTACAATGAGCAGTTCTTC. Translated: CASSPNQFGHYNEQFF.

This sequence joins TRBV19 and TRBJ2-1, with D perhaps TRBD1 or TRBD2 (5 bases each). The CDR3 totals 14 residues. Trimming pared 1 base from V and 8 bases from J, leaving 12 bases between. Germline V gene sequence: CDR1 LNHDA, CDR2 SQIVND (reference sequence). CDR3 residues: CASSIGRDAYEQFF. CDR3 DNA: TGTGCCAGTAGTATAGGCCGGGACGCTTATGAGCAGTTCTTC.

This clonotype was seen repeatedly, ten times or more. The CDR3 nucleotides read TGTGCCAGCATAGCGGGCACCGGGGAGCTGTTTTTT. The encoded protein is CASIAGTGELFF. The chain has TRBV12-3 or TRBV12-4 and TRBJ2-2; 7 positions agree with TRBD2. This CDR3 has 12 amino acids. The junction had 0 bases not matched to a gene; V was cut back by 7 bases and J by 4 bases.